The source of this T cell receptor beta chain is a study of blood T cell repertoires in COVID-19. Study summary: Acute-phase and convalescent COVID-19 samples originated in the United States, Italy and Spain. PBMCs, B-cell-depleted T cells, or T cells provided the cDNA or gDNA that made up the material.

Patients at the Seattle site were enrolled during active infection and followed longitudinally. Only in-frame clones appear in the TCRdb table, and some are missing; sequencing was by immunoSEQ multiplex PCR. The sample carries approximately 53,000 clones, 81% recorded once. The V and J ends lost 9 bases and 1 base respectively, with 13 bases between them. Germline V gene data show CDR1 as SNHLY and CDR2 as FYNNEI. The CDR3 has 14 residues. The genes are TRBV2 and TRBJ1-5, with TRBD1 as a possible D gene (6 bases). The sample taken for sequencing was peripheral blood. This receptor was obtained from a woman of 80 years or more with COVID-19, enrolled during active disease. DNA for the CDR3: TGTGCCAGTTGGGGGCCCCGGAGCAATCAGCCCCAGCATTTT. Translating it yields CASWGPRSNQPQHF.